Listed below are T cell receptor beta chains from one sample, sequenced in a study of blood T cell repertoires in COVID-19. Repertoires were generated with immunoSEQ multiplex PCR, while TCRdb's copy carries only in-frame clones and drops some. This sample yields 150,000 to 200,000 clones, of which around 90% are seen a single time; more than 1.5% belongs to the top ten. The sample was peripheral blood. These TCRs come from a woman aged 45-65 years with acute or convalescent COVID-19. Each CDR3 is given with its conserved first and last residue. The D gene is left open where the match is weak. The size field is filled for only some rows; it gives once, few, many or a size class.

CASSLAPGSGELFF	TGTGCCAGCAGCCTTGCCCCTGGTAGCGGGGAGCTGTTTTTT	NA	NA	TRBJ2-2	TRBV3-1/TRBV3-2
CASSSGTSESADTQYF	TGTGCCAGCAGCTCGGGGACTAGCGAATCGGCAGATACGCAGTATTTT	once	TRBD2	TRBJ2-3	TRBV7-2
CASSGQGAYEQYF	TGCGCCAGCAGTGGACAGGGGGCTTACGAGCAGTACTTC	NA	TRBD1	TRBJ2-7	TRBV10-1
CASSKYCNFLAKNIQYF	TGTGCCAGCAGCAAATATTGTAATTTCCTAGCCAAAAACATTCAGTACTTC	NA	NA	TRBJ2-4	TRBV21-1
CASSQEVTGNEKLFF	TGTGCCAGCAGCCAAGAGGTTACGGGAAATGAAAAACTGTTTTTT	NA	NA	TRBJ1-4	TRBV3-1/TRBV3-2
CASNPGRRNTEAFF	TGTGCCAGCAACCCAGGTCGACGGAACACTGAAGCTTTCTTT	NA	NA	TRBJ1-1	TRBV2
CARSLVRLYANYGYTF	TGTGCCAGAAGCTTGGTGAGACTTTATGCTAACTATGGCTACACCTTC	NA	NA	TRBJ1-2	TRBV5-3
CASSDGREPDEQYF	TGTGCCAGCAGTGACGGGCGGGAGCCAGACGAGCAGTACTTC	NA	TRBD2	TRBJ2-7	TRBV6-4
CASSHPHQATNEKLFF	TGTGCCAGCAGCCACCCACATCAGGCAACTAATGAAAAACTGTTTTTT	once	NA	TRBJ1-4	TRBV14
CASSYIAGVSYEQYF	TGTGCCAGCAGTTATATAGCGGGAGTCTCCTACGAGCAGTACTTC	NA	TRBD2	TRBJ2-7	TRBV6-5
CASSPGGNFAWETQYF	TGCGCCAGCAGCCCCGGGGGGAATTTTGCTTGGGAGACCCAGTACTTC	NA	TRBD2	TRBJ2-5	TRBV4-3
CASSFGSNYGYTF	TGCGCCAGCAGCTTCGGGAGTAACTATGGCTACACCTTC	NA	NA	TRBJ1-2	TRBV5-1
CASSPTVYSNQPQHF	TGTGCCAGTAGTCCGACAGTTTATAGCAATCAGCCCCAGCATTTT	NA	NA	TRBJ1-5	TRBV19